The sequence of this TCR beta chain was determined in a study of blood T cell repertoires in COVID-19. Only in-frame clones appear in the TCRdb table, and some are missing; sequencing was by immunoSEQ multiplex PCR. The table includes 140,000 or so clones, 80% to 90% detected once. The CDR3 is 13 residues long. Trimming took 4 bases from V and 8 from J; bases not matched to a gene: 6. CDR1 is SGHTA, CDR2 FQGNSA, per germline. This rearrangement joins TRBV7-2 to TRBJ1-2; 8 bases align to TRBD1. This sequence originates from an older woman with active COVID-19. Sample: peripheral blood. CDR3 protein: CASSSQGGGGYTF. For the CDR3, the DNA is TGTGCCAGCAGCTCACAGGGGGGAGGAGGCTACACCTTC. Together with reference TRBV7-2 and TRBJ1-2, the CDR3 gives the full variable domain: GAGVSQSPSNKVTEKGKDVELRCDPISGHTALYWYRQSLGQGLEFLIYFQGNSAPDKSGLPSDRFSAERTGGSVSTLTIQRTQQEDSAVYLCASSSQGGGGYTFGSGTRLTVV.